One and the same sample provided the 32 T cell receptor beta chains below, sequenced in a study of beta chain features in type 1 diabetes. Expressed TCRB transcripts were sequenced because the isolated RNA had all been reverse transcribed beforehand. Here immunoSEQ multiplex PCR was the method, and the copy in TCRdb shows in-frame clones only, minus some. The table lists hundreds of thousands of clones, over 65% of them singletons. The sequencing input was naive CD4+ T cells from blood. The origin of the receptors is a man younger than 40 in good health.

The rearrangement joins TRBV9 to TRBJ1-2; D gene ambiguous. V was trimmed by 3 bases and J by 7 bases, leaving 4 bases between them. This CDR3 is built from 10 residues. The germline V gene encodes CDR1 SGDLS and CDR2 YYNGEE. The CDR3 here is CASSGIGYTF. In nucleotides, the CDR3 is TGTGCCAGCAGCGGGATTGGCTACACCTTC.

The chain carries TRBV5-1 and TRBJ2-3; tentatively, D is TRBD1 or TRBD2 (5 bases each). This CDR3 comprises 13 residues. Trimming removed 4 bases at V and 1 base at J, with 7 bases between. The V gene's germline CDR1 is SGHRS and CDR2 YFSETQ. This CDR3 reads CASSQGRTDTQYF. CDR3 DNA sequence: TGCGCCAGCAGCCAGGGACGCACAGATACGCAGTATTTT.

V usage is TRBV7-2 and J usage is TRBJ2-3; a possible D gene is TRBD2 (5 bases). V was clipped by 6 bases and J by 3 bases, with 19 bases between them. The germline V gene encodes CDR1 SGHTA and CDR2 FQGNSA. The CDR3 is 16 residues long. The CDR3 DNA is TGTGCCAGCAGTCCCCCTTTACGGGGTTTTACAGATACGCAGTATTTT. Protein product: CASSPPLRGFTDTQYF.

This clone was counted between two and nine times. The rearrangement uses TRBV14 and TRBJ2-6; TRBD1 might be the D (6 bases). The CDR3 runs to 12 residues. Germline CDR1 and CDR2: SGHDN and FVKESK. With 6 bases removed from V and 12 bases from J, the gap between germline ends came to 12 bases. CDR3 loop: CASSSQGTVLTF. In DNA, the CDR3 is TGTGCCAGCAGTTCACAGGGTACCGTCCTGACTTTC.

The V and J genes are TRBV28 and TRBJ2-7; no definite D call. V lost 6 bases, J lost 5 bases, and 8 bases lay in between. The V gene's germline CDR1 is MDHEN and CDR2 SYDVKM. The CDR3 consists of 11 residues. The CDR3 here is CASRAPDEQYF. CDR3 nucleotide sequence: TGTGCCAGCAGGGCCCCCGACGAGCAGTACTTC.

The gene calls are TRBV19 and TRBJ2-2; D may be TRBD1 (6 bases). Germline V gene data show CDR1 as LNHDA and CDR2 as SQIVND (reference sequence). The ends were cut back, 7 bases at V and 7 bases at J, with 16 bases in the middle. The CDR3 length is 14 residues. CDR3 in amino acids: CASTSLGAGGELFF. CDR3 DNA sequence: TGTGCCAGTACCTCTTTGGGGGCTGGCGGGGAGCTGTTTTTT.

CDR3 sequence: CASSLRGETQYF. CDR3 nucleotides: TGTGCCAGCAGCCTCCGTGGAGAAACGCAGTATTTT. The chain is built from TRBV11-2 and TRBJ2-3, with D hard to call. The CDR3 has 12 residues. Germline V CDR1 and CDR2: SGHAT, FQNNGV. The V end lost 5 bases, the J end lost 9 bases, and 12 bases lay between the germline ends.

The V gene is TRBV4-2, the J gene TRBJ2-5; 8 bases are shared with TRBD2. The CDR3 length is 15 residues. CDR1 LGHNA and CDR2 YNFKEQ come from the germline V gene. V shed 0 bases, J shed 2 bases, and the junction held 2 bases outside the gene matches. The DNA for the CDR3 is TGTGCCAGCAGCCAAGATCGGGGGGGACAAGAGACCCAGTACTTC. Its translation: CASSQDRGGQETQYF.

This clone was counted between two and nine times. V usage is TRBV10-3 and J usage is TRBJ2-3, with unresolved D. V lost 3 bases and J lost 2, with 9 bases in between. Looked up from germline, CDR1 is ENHRY and CDR2 is SYGVKD. The CDR3 extends over 14 amino acids. CDR3: CAISERHNTDTQYF. The CDR3 bases are TGTGCCATCAGTGAAAGACATAACACAGATACGCAGTATTTT.

The V call is TRBV2, the J call TRBJ2-1, with a tentative D call TRBD2 (5 bases). CDR3 length: 14 amino acids. Deletions cut 5 bases from V and 0 bases from J, with 8 bases between. In germline, CDR1 is SNHLY, CDR2 FYNNEI. In DNA form, the CDR3 reads TGTGCCAGCAGTACTACTAGCTCCTACAATGAGCAGTTCTTC. It encodes CASSTTSSYNEQFF.

Turning to this clone: Other nucleotide sequences from this sample produce the same CDR3. The V and J genes are TRBV29-1 and TRBJ2-1; D call uncertain. Trimming removed 1 base from V and 4 bases from J, with 11 bases in between. Germline assignment: CDR1 SQVTM and CDR2 ANQGSEA. This CDR3 region has 14 residues. CDR3 amino acids: CSVEGGTSYNEQFF. The CDR3 DNA sequence: TGCAGCGTTGAAGGAGGAACATCATACAATGAGCAGTTCTTC.

This sequence joins TRBV28 and TRBJ2-1; TRBD2 agrees at 10 bases. V lost 10 bases to trimming and J lost 3 bases; unmatched junction nucleotides: 6. There are 14 residues in the CDR3. Germline V gives CDR1 MDHEN, CDR2 SYDVKM. CDR3 in amino acids: CATSGSPLYNEQFF. As DNA, the CDR3 is TGTGCCACTAGCGGGAGCCCCCTCTACAATGAGCAGTTCTTC. Looking up the rest from reference TRBV28 and TRBJ2-1 gives the full variable domain: DVKVTQSSRYLVKRTGEKVFLECVQDMDHENMFWYRQDPGLGLRLIYFSYDVKMKEKGDIPEGYSVSREKKERFSLILESASTNQTSMYLCATSGSPLYNEQFFGPGTRLTVL.

The V gene is TRBV7-2, the J gene TRBJ1-5, with D perhaps TRBD1 (5 bases). Trimming removed 5 bases from V and 2 bases from J, with 10 bases in between. CDR3 length equals 14 residues. Germline V gene data show CDR1 as SGHTA and CDR2 as FQGNSA. The CDR3, as DNA: TGTGCCAGCAGCCCCCGGGGGGGCAATCAGCCCCAGCATTTT. This gives the protein CASSPRGGNQPQHF.

This clone has a handful of counts. The J gene is TRBJ2-1, the V gene TRBV4-3; D is uncertain. The length of the CDR3 is 13 residues. Germline values: CDR1 LGHNA, CDR2 YSLEER. Trimming removed 0 bases at V and 7 bases at J, with 7 bases between. The CDR3 sequence: CASSQDRLNEQFF. CDR3 nucleotide sequence: TGCGCCAGCAGCCAAGACCGTCTTAATGAGCAGTTCTTC.

The chain recombines TRBV7-2 with TRBJ2-7; the D call may be TRBD1 or TRBD2 (5 bases each). Trimming stripped 5 bases from V and 2 bases from J, with 16 bases between. CDR3 length: 15 amino acids. CDR1 SGHTA and CDR2 FQGNSA come from the germline V gene. The CDR3 nucleotides read TGTGCCAGCAGCCCGTTAGTATTGGGGGCCTACGAGCAGTACTTC. Protein product: CASSPLVLGAYEQYF.

This rearrangement joins TRBV7-9 to TRBJ2-7; the match to TRBD1 covers 8 bases. V lost 1 base and J lost 4; bases outside the gene matches: 6. Germline CDR1 and CDR2: SEHNR and FQNEAQ (reference sequence). CDR3 size: 15 residues. In nucleotides, the CDR3 is TGTGCCAGCAGCTTAGGTCGGCAGGGGGCTTACGAGCAGTACTTC. As protein: CASSLGRQGAYEQYF. The whole variable domain, remainder taken from reference TRBV7-9 and TRBJ2-7, is DTGVSQNPRHKITKRGQNVTFRCDPISEHNRLYWYRQTLGQGPEFLTYFQNEAQLEKSRLLSDRFSAERPKGSFSTLEIQRTEQGDSAMYLCASSLGRQGAYEQYFGPGTRLTVT.

In its sample, this clone was seen a few times. V and J are TRBV30 and TRBJ2-7; D unclear. The CDR3 has 13 amino acids. V was pared by 3 bases and J by 2 bases, with 11 bases between. Germline V gene lookup returns CDR1 GTSNPN and CDR2 SVGIG (reference sequence). The CDR3 here is CAWSSAAPYEQYF. The CDR3 DNA reads as TGTGCCTGGAGCTCCGCGGCCCCCTACGAGCAGTACTTC.

The V call is TRBV18, the J call TRBJ2-2; no firm D call. This CDR3 is built from 15 residues. Germline V gene sequence: CDR1 KGHSH, CDR2 LQKENI. V lost 3 bases and J 4 bases, leaving 12 bases between the germline ends. The DNA of the CDR3 is TGTGCCAGCTCACCTGGTTTTGGCGGCACCGGGGAGCTGTTTTTT. This gives the protein CASSPGFGGTGELFF. Variable domain in full (rest from reference TRBV18 and TRBJ2-2): NAGVMQNPRHLVRRRGQEARLRCSPMKGHSHVYWYRQLPEEGLKFMVYLQKENIIDESGMPKERFSAEFPKEGPSILRIQQVVRGDSAAYFCASSPGFGGTGELFFGEGSRLTVL.

A word on this clone: Other nucleotide sequences from this sample produce the same CDR3. This chain joins TRBV6-5 and TRBJ2-3; D is ambiguous. Trimming removed 6 bases at V and 2 bases at J, with 6 bases between. This CDR3 is 12 amino acids long. Germline lookup yields CDR1 MNHEY and CDR2 SVGAGI. This CDR3 is CASSRDTDTQYF. CDR3 nucleotides: TGTGCCAGCAGCCGAGACACAGATACGCAGTATTTT.

The chain has TRBV10-3 and TRBJ1-1; perhaps TRBD1 as D (5 bases). Germline CDR1 and CDR2: ENHRY and SYGVKD. This CDR3 is built from 12 residues. Between the trimmed V and J ends, which lost 10 bases and 2 bases, there was a span of 11 bases. The CDR3 sequence is CATRVGNTEAFF. The CDR3 nucleotides are TGTGCCACCAGGGTGGGTAACACTGAAGCTTTCTTT.

This rearrangement joins TRBV27 to TRBJ2-5, with D unresolved. Trimming left V 3 bases short and J 2 bases short, with 7 bases between. CDR1 and CDR2 from the germline V gene are MNHEY and SMNVEV (reference sequence). The CDR3 extends over 13 amino acids. DNA of the CDR3: TGTGCCAGCAGTTTTGTACAGCAAGAGACCCAGTACTTC. The encoded protein is CASSFVQQETQYF.

This sequence joins TRBV9 and TRBJ2-7; tentative D call: TRBD1 (6 bases). V was clipped by 3 bases and J by 3 bases, with 13 bases between them. CDR1 and CDR2 from the germline V gene are SGDLS and YYNGEE. The CDR3 runs 14 residues. The CDR3 region is CASSAEARGYEQYF. For the CDR3, the DNA is TGTGCCAGCAGCGCTGAAGCCAGGGGCTACGAGCAGTACTTC.

This clone was detected only a few times. CDR3 loop: CASSLKGHSYEQYF. The CDR3 nucleotides read TGTGCCAGCAGCTTAAAAGGGCACTCCTACGAGCAGTACTTC. This rearrangement joins TRBV7-2 to TRBJ2-7, with unresolved D. The CDR3 loop spans 14 amino acids. Looked up from germline, CDR1 is SGHTA and CDR2 is FQGNSA. V was shortened by 2 bases and J by 0 bases, with 8 bases between the two germline ends.

This clone was seen a few times. This chain uses TRBV4-3 with TRBJ2-5, with 7 bases fitting TRBD2. CDR3 length: 18 residues. V trimming: 0 bases; J trimming: 1 base; junction bases outside the gene matches: 11. Germline CDR1 and CDR2: LGHNA and YSLEER. CDR3 region: CASSQEAQRGSLQETQYF. The CDR3 nucleotides read TGCGCCAGCAGCCAAGAGGCCCAGCGGGGATCCCTCCAAGAGACCCAGTACTTC.

This chain uses TRBV30 with TRBJ2-1, with D possibly matching TRBD1 (6 bases). The V end lost 0 bases, the J end lost 7 bases, and 25 bases lay between the germline ends. The CDR3 totals 18 residues. Germline CDR1 is GTSNPN and CDR2 is SVGIG (reference sequence). The CDR3 DNA is TGTGCCTGGAGTGTGGGGCGGACCCACCCACCAGGGGTGAATGAGCAGTTCTTC. Its protein product is CAWSVGRTHPPGVNEQFF.

In this sample, this clone turned up once. V is TRBV4-3 and J is TRBJ2-7, with 8 bases fitting TRBD1. There are 15 residues in the CDR3. Germline lookup yields CDR1 LGHNA and CDR2 YSLEER. V trimming: 0 bases; J trimming: 1 base; junction bases outside the gene matches: 2. The CDR3 loop is CASSQDYRGSYEQYF. In DNA, the CDR3 is TGCGCCAGCAGCCAAGATTACAGGGGGTCCTACGAGCAGTACTTC.

A single count supports this clone. The rearrangement joins TRBV30 to TRBJ2-3; no clear D. This CDR3 has 15 residues. V lost 3 bases and J 0 bases, leaving 13 bases between the germline ends. Germline V gene lookup returns CDR1 GTSNPN and CDR2 SVGIG (reference sequence). The CDR3 spells CAWRPQNGSTDTQYF. The CDR3 bases are TGTGCCTGGAGGCCGCAGAACGGTAGCACAGATACGCAGTATTTT.

J is TRBJ2-1 and V is TRBV29-1; 12 bases match TRBD2. Losses at the gene ends were 7 bases for V and 0 bases for J; bases not matched to a gene: 10. CDR1 and CDR2 from the germline V gene are SQVTM and ANQGSEA. CDR3 length: 17 amino acids. This CDR3 is CSELGLAGSLSYNEQFF. The CDR3, as DNA: TGCAGCGAGCTTGGACTAGCGGGGTCTCTCTCCTACAATGAGCAGTTCTTC.

The chain recombines TRBV2 with TRBJ1-2; weak D call: TRBD1 (6 bases). Trimming shortened V by 2 bases and J by 8 bases, and 15 bases separated the two germline ends. CDR3 length equals 14 residues. Germline-derived CDR1 and CDR2 are SNHLY and FYNNEI. In DNA, the CDR3 is TGTGCCAGCAGTGAATTACAGGGCGTCGCAGGCTACACCTTC. Encoded protein: CASSELQGVAGYTF.

This clone has only a few counts. The chain recombines TRBV15 with TRBJ1-2, with D unclear. There are 14 residues in the CDR3. V lost 4 bases, J lost 3 bases, and 12 bases lay in between. From germline, CDR1 is LNHNV and CDR2 YYDKDF (reference sequence). CDR3 protein: CATSTGKFDYGYTF. The CDR3 bases are TGTGCCACCAGCACGGGAAAGTTCGACTATGGCTACACCTTC.

The chain has TRBV5-4 and TRBJ2-1; D gene unclear. In germline, CDR1 is SGHNT, CDR2 YYREEE (reference sequence). The CDR3 contains 13 residues. V gave up 0 bases and J gave up 0 bases, with 1 base separating them. The CDR3 DNA reads as TGTGCCAGCAGCTTGGTCTCCTACAATGAGCAGTTCTTC. Its protein is CASSLVSYNEQFF.

Notes on this clone: This sample includes further DNA sequences coding for the same CDR3. V gene TRBV30 combines with J gene TRBJ2-5; D not certain. V was clipped by 0 bases and J by 3 bases, with 8 bases between them. From germline, CDR1 is GTSNPN and CDR2 SVGIG (reference sequence). The length of the CDR3 is 13 residues. CDR3 DNA: TGTGCCTGGAGTGTTAATAGCAAAGAGACCCAGTACTTC. This translates into CAWSVNSKETQYF.